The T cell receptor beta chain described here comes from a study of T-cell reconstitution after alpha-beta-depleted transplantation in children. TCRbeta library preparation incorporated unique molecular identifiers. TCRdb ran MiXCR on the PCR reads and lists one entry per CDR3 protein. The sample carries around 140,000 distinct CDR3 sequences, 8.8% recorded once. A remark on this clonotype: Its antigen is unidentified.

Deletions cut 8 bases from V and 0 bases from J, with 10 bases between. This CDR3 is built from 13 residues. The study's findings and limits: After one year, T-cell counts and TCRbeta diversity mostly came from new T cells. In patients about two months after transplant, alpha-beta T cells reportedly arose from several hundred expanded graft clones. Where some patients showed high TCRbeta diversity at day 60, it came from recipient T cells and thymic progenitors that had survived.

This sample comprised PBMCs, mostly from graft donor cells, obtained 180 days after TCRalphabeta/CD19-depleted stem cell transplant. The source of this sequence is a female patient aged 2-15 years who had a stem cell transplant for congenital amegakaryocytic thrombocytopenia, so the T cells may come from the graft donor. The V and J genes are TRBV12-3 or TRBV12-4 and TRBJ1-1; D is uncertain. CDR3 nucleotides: TGTGCCAGCTCTCCGAGGGTGAACACTGAAGCTTTCTTT. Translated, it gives CASSPRVNTEAFF.